What follows is one T cell receptor beta chain and its context. Its specificity is not known. The sample comes from a study of cytomegalovirus exposure and HLA in healthy donors. The ends lost 4 bases at V and 3 bases at J; junction bases unmatched: 6. The CDR3 contains 16 residues. Germline assignment: CDR1 KGHSH and CDR2 LQKENI. Study conclusions and caveats: Sequences of the TCR beta chain were said to predict the HLA-A and HLA-B alleles of most subjects accurately. Investigators reported 150 to 200 TCR beta chains as tied to cytomegalovirus. One later analysis reportedly identified an Asian-associated ancestry cluster that showed fewer N-insertions than the roughly 620-donor mean. Later on, an analysis showed TCR association rates differing by HLA locus, with DRB1 the most and HLA-C the fewest.

The PCR ran on 60 Vbeta and 13 Jbeta primers. Libraries were prepared by immunoSEQ multiplex PCR; TCRdb keeps only in-frame clonotypes and omits some of them. The sample consists of about 170,000 clones, approximately 76% of them appearing once. The genes are TRBV18 and TRBJ2-5; 12 bases align to TRBD2. The sample taken for sequencing was PBMCs. The TCR originated in a woman aged 18-30 years in good health and CMV-seropositive. The CDR3 coding sequence is TGTGCCAGCTCACTGCTAGCGGGGGGGCATGAAGAGACCCAGTACTTC. This codes for CASSLLAGGHEETQYF.